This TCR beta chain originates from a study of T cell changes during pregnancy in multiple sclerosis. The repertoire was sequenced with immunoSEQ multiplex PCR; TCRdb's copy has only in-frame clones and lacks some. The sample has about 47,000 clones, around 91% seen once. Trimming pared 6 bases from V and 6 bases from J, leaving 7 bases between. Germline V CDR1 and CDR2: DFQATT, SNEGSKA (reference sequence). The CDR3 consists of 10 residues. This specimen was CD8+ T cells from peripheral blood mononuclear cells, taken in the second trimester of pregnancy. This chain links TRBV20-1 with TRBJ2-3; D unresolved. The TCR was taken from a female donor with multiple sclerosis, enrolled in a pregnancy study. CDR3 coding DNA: TGCAGTGCCAGGTTGGATACGCAGTATTTT. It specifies CSARLDTQYF.